These 13 T cell receptor beta chains share one sample of origin, sequenced in a study of blood T cell repertoires in COVID-19. Generated by immunoSEQ multiplex PCR, the TCRdb table keeps only in-frame clones and is missing some. Here the sample spans about 360,000 clones, around 90% being singletons. Sequencing used PBMCs or T cells enriched from blood (not recorded which). These receptors all come from a woman aged 35 to 49 with acute COVID-19.

The chain carries TRBV6-2 or TRBV6-3 and TRBJ2-5; perhaps TRBD2 as D (6 bases). The CDR3 covers 14 residues. The germline V gene has CDR1 MNHEY and CDR2 SVGEGT. V lost 5 bases, J lost 2 bases, and 12 bases lay in between. CDR3 nucleotide sequence: TGTGCCAGCAGTCGAAATCGGGGGCAAGAGACCCAGTACTTC. Amino acid sequence: CASSRNRGQETQYF.

The chain joins TRBV12-3 or TRBV12-4 to TRBJ1-1; D is perhaps TRBD1 (6 bases). Trimming took 8 bases from V and 9 from J, leaving 16 bases between them. CDR3 length: 12 residues. The CDR3 loop reads CASQNRVHKAFF. DNA for the CDR3: TGTGCCAGCCAAAACAGGGTACATAAAGCTTTCTTT.

This chain connects TRBV18 to TRBJ1-1; 7 positions agree with TRBD1. Trimming took 5 bases from V and 7 from J; bases not matched to a gene: 10. Per germline, CDR1 KGHSH and CDR2 LQKENI. The CDR3 extends over 14 amino acids. For the CDR3, the DNA is TGTGCCAGCTCAGGAGCCGGGACAGAGAATGAAGCTTTCTTT. Protein sequence: CASSGAGTENEAFF.

V gene TRBV10-2 combines with J gene TRBJ1-4; the D is unclear. Per germline, CDR1 WSHSY and CDR2 SAAADI. V was cut by 0 bases and J by 8 bases, with 16 bases left in between. The CDR3 is 16 residues long. This CDR3 reads CASSESTWASGEKLFF. CDR3 bases: TGCGCCAGCAGTGAGTCGACTTGGGCCTCGGGGGAAAAACTGTTTTTT.

The gene calls are TRBV30 and TRBJ1-5; D gene uncertain. The CDR3 loop spans 13 amino acids. Germline V gene sequence: CDR1 GTSNPN, CDR2 SVGIG (reference sequence). Trimming stripped 2 bases from V and 4 bases from J, with 9 bases between. The CDR3 spells CAWSLGKNQPQHF. CDR3 nucleotides: TGTGCCTGGAGTCTCGGGAAAAATCAGCCCCAGCATTTT. The variable domain in full, completed from reference TRBV30 and TRBJ1-5, reads SQTIHQWPATLVQPVGSPLSLECTVEGTSNPNLYWYRQAAGRGLQLLFYSVGIGQISSEVPQNLSASRPQDRQFILSSKKLLLSDSGFYLCAWSLGKNQPQHFGDGTRLSIL.

The rearrangement joins TRBV30 to TRBJ2-5; a weak D match, TRBD1 (6 bases). Trimming left V 3 bases short and J 1 base short, with 12 bases between. The CDR3 is 14 amino acids. CDR1 GTSNPN and CDR2 SVGIG come from the germline V gene (reference sequence). CDR3 nucleotide sequence: TGTGCCTGGAGCGACAGGCTCCTCCAAGAGACCCAGTACTTC. Its protein product is CAWSDRLLQETQYF.

The rearrangement links TRBV6-5 to TRBJ1-6, with D perhaps TRBD1 (5 bases). CDR1 and CDR2 from the germline V gene are MNHEY and SVGAGI. The V gene lost 6 bases and the J gene lost 3 bases, with 15 bases spanning the gap. CDR3 size: 16 residues. As DNA, the CDR3 is TGTGCCAGCAGCTACAGGTTGCGGGACTATAATTCACCCCTCCACTTT. Its protein product is CASSYRLRDYNSPLHF.

This chain links TRBV5-1 with TRBJ1-6; D uncertain. Per germline, CDR1 SGHRS and CDR2 YFSETQ. V was shortened by 4 bases and J by 6 bases, with 14 bases between the two germline ends. The CDR3 has 15 residues. The CDR3 DNA sequence: TGCGCCAGCAGCACGAGGACGGGAAGTAATTCACCCCTCCACTTT. This encodes CASSTRTGSNSPLHF.

V usage is TRBV5-4 and J usage is TRBJ2-3, with 9 bases that match TRBD2. Trimming at V came to 6 bases and at J to 0 bases, leaving 8 bases not matched to a gene. Germline CDR1 is SGHNT and CDR2 is YYREEE (reference sequence). The CDR3 has 16 residues. The CDR3 DNA reads TGTGCCAGCACCCTTAGCGGGGGCCCTAGCACAGATACGCAGTATTTT. Its translation: CASTLSGGPSTDTQYF.

The rearrangement uses TRBV6-5 and TRBJ1-2; TRBD1 agrees at 9 bases. This CDR3 has 12 amino acids. The V and J ends lost 6 bases and 12 bases, in that order; junction bases with no gene match: 8. The germline gives CDR1 MNHEY, CDR2 SVGAGI. CDR3 nucleotides: TGTGCCAGCAGGAGGACAGGGGAGGATGACACCTTC. Translating gives CASRRTGEDDTF.

V gene TRBV5-4 combines with J gene TRBJ2-7; 11 bases agree with TRBD2. Trimming cost V 0 bases and J 11 bases; bases outside gene matches: 4. This CDR3 is 13 amino acids long. The germline V gene has CDR1 SGHNT and CDR2 YYREEE (reference sequence). The CDR3 DNA reads TGTGCCAGCAGCTTGGCACTAGCGGGGGTGGAGTACTTC. Its protein product is CASSLALAGVEYF.

V usage is TRBV11-2 and J usage is TRBJ2-7, with no clear D. The CDR3 has 17 amino acids. The V gene's germline CDR1 is SGHAT and CDR2 FQNNGV. V lost 6 bases to trimming and J lost 1 base, with 22 bases between them. The CDR3 DNA reads as TGTGCCAGCAGGCCCGTAAAAAGAGACTCGGGTTCCTACGAGCAGTACTTC. Its protein product is CASRPVKRDSGSYEQYF.

The CDR3 region is CASSPGGDYSNQPQHF. Here the CDR3 DNA reads TGTGCCAGCAGCCCTGGAGGGGATTATAGCAATCAGCCCCAGCATTTT. V gene TRBV9 combines with J gene TRBJ1-5; maybe TRBD1 (5 bases). Germline CDR1 reads SGDLS; CDR2 reads YYNGEE. The CDR3 runs 16 residues. The V gene lost 4 bases and the J gene lost 0 bases, with 14 bases spanning the gap.